Sequencing of this T cell receptor beta chain was carried out in a study of shared clonotypes between healthy human individuals. Regarding the study as a whole: Larger richness was generally estimated for naive than memory subsets. Clonotype sharing across donors was expected to vary with sequencing depth.

Method: immunoSEQ multiplex PCR; TCRdb's copy keeps in-frame clones and lacks some. This sample has around 620,000 clones; approximately 95% occur once, and the top ten carry approximately 0.11%. The CDR3 loop spans 16 amino acids. Trimming shortened V by 3 bases and J by 0 bases, and 13 bases separated the two germline ends. CDR1 and CDR2 (germline): SGDLS, YYNGEE. Naive CD8 cells comprised CD45RO-negative, CCR7-positively selected cells, excluding terminally differentiated effector memory CD45RA+ cells. As concerns this clone: Its antigen is not identified.

The chain recombines TRBV9 with TRBJ2-1, with D perhaps matching TRBD1 (7 bases). Sequences were obtained from naive CD8+ T cells sorted from blood. The TCR sequence derives from a woman in her thirties in good health. CDR3 loop: CASSDRQGGSYNEQFF. The DNA for the CDR3 is TGTGCCAGCAGCGACCGACAGGGAGGCTCCTACAATGAGCAGTTCTTC.